The rows below give T cell receptor beta chains drawn from one sample of a study of lymphopenia after photon versus proton radiotherapy. Profiling relied on immunoSEQ multiplex PCR, and the TCRdb table lists in-frame clones only, not all of them. Here the sample spans about 58,000 clones, around 84% being singletons. The starting material was peripheral blood, obtained from a patient treated with proton-based radiotherapy. These receptors all come from a man aged 55 to 70 with pancreatic cancer. The CDR3 runs from the conserved cysteine through the conserved F or W. Fields, in order: CDR3 DNA, CDR3 protein, J gene, D gene, V gene, clone size. The D gene is left open where the match is weak. Size values are once, few and many counts, or a class for expanded clones, and some rows have none.

CDR3nt: TGTGCCAGCAGCTTAGGGGTCTTCAAGTACTTC
CDR3aa: CASSLGVFKYF
j_gene: TRBJ2-7
d_gene: NA
v_gene: TRBV11-2
abundance: NA

CDR3nt: TGTGCCAGCAGTAACTTCTACGAGCAGTACTTC
CDR3aa: CASSNFYEQYF
j_gene: TRBJ2-7
d_gene: NA
v_gene: TRBV6-1
abundance: NA

CDR3nt: TGTGCCAGCAGCTTAGGCAACCTAGCAAGGTCCGAGCAGTACTTC
CDR3aa: CASSLGNLARSEQYF
j_gene: TRBJ2-7
d_gene: NA
v_gene: TRBV7-2
abundance: NA

CDR3nt: TGTGCCAGCAGTTTAGTGGGGATTCAAGCCTACGAGCAGTACTTC
CDR3aa: CASSLVGIQAYEQYF
j_gene: TRBJ2-7
d_gene: NA
v_gene: TRBV27
abundance: NA

CDR3nt: TGTGCCAGCAGCGGAGGCAGGGGGCGCCGGGACGAGCAGTACTTC
CDR3aa: CASSGGRGRRDEQYF
j_gene: TRBJ2-7
d_gene: TRBD1
v_gene: TRBV7-2
abundance: once

CDR3nt: TGTGCCAGCAGCTTACAGGGGGACCCCTCTGGAAACACCATATATTTT
CDR3aa: CASSLQGDPSGNTIYF
j_gene: TRBJ1-3
d_gene: TRBD1
v_gene: TRBV7-2
abundance: NA

CDR3nt: TGTGCCAGCAGCCCCTTATTTGGACAGGGGAAGGGTTACGAGCAGTACTTC
CDR3aa: CASSPLFGQGKGYEQYF
j_gene: TRBJ2-7
d_gene: TRBD1
v_gene: TRBV11-1
abundance: NA

CDR3nt: TGTGCCAGCGGCTCGGGAACAGGTAGCTACACCTTC
CDR3aa: CASGSGTGSYTF
j_gene: TRBJ1-2
d_gene: NA
v_gene: TRBV4-2
abundance: NA

CDR3nt: TGTGCCAGCAGCTTCGAAGCGGCTTCCTACGAGCAGTACTTC
CDR3aa: CASSFEAASYEQYF
j_gene: TRBJ2-7
d_gene: NA
v_gene: TRBV7-9
abundance: NA

CDR3nt: TGTGCCAGCAGTTGGCTAGCGGGAGCTAGGTCCGAGCAGTACTTC
CDR3aa: CASSWLAGARSEQYF
j_gene: TRBJ2-7
d_gene: TRBD2
v_gene: TRBV6-5
abundance: NA

CDR3nt: TGTGCCAGCAGTAGGGAAGGCTACGAGCAGTACTTC
CDR3aa: CASSREGYEQYF
j_gene: TRBJ2-7
d_gene: NA
v_gene: TRBV6-1
abundance: once

CDR3nt: TGTGCCAGCAGTCCGAGCTCTGGGGCCAACGTCCTGACTTTC
CDR3aa: CASSPSSGANVLTF
j_gene: TRBJ2-6
d_gene: NA
v_gene: TRBV2
abundance: NA

CDR3nt: NA
CDR3aa: CASSSTLGTGSTSSTEAFF
j_gene: TRBJ1-1
d_gene: NA
v_gene: TRBV7-9
abundance: NA

CDR3nt: TGTGCCAGTAGTATGTTGGCGGGAGGACTCTCCTACGAGCAGTACTTC
CDR3aa: CASSMLAGGLSYEQYF
j_gene: TRBJ2-7
d_gene: TRBD2
v_gene: TRBV19
abundance: NA

CDR3nt: TGTGCCAGCAGCTTAGAGTTCGGACGGAAGAACACTGAAGCTTTCTTT
CDR3aa: CASSLEFGRKNTEAFF
j_gene: TRBJ1-1
d_gene: NA
v_gene: TRBV11-2
abundance: NA

CDR3nt: TGTGCCAGCAGCGTGTCAGGGGGCAGGGCTAATGAAAAACTGTTTTTT
CDR3aa: CASSVSGGRANEKLFF
j_gene: TRBJ1-4
d_gene: TRBD1
v_gene: TRBV9
abundance: NA

CDR3nt: TGTGCCAGTAGTTGGACAGGGAAAGGGGAGCTGTTTTTT
CDR3aa: CASSWTGKGELFF
j_gene: TRBJ2-2
d_gene: TRBD1
v_gene: TRBV19
abundance: NA

CDR3nt: TGTGCCAGCAGCCCGGGACTAGCGGGAGCTAAGGCTCTCCACAATGAGCAGTTCTTC
CDR3aa: CASSPGLAGAKALHNEQFF
j_gene: TRBJ2-1
d_gene: TRBD2
v_gene: TRBV9
abundance: NA

CDR3nt: TGTGCCAGCAGCTCGGGACTAGCGGCCCAAGAGACCCAGTACTTC
CDR3aa: CASSSGLAAQETQYF
j_gene: TRBJ2-5
d_gene: TRBD2
v_gene: TRBV5-6
abundance: NA

CDR3nt: TGTGCCAGCAGCCAAGATTACAGGGCTGGAAACACCATATATTTT
CDR3aa: CASSQDYRAGNTIYF
j_gene: TRBJ1-3
d_gene: NA
v_gene: TRBV4-2
abundance: NA

CDR3nt: TGTGCCAGTAGTATGGGACAGGGTGTAGATACGCAGTATTTT
CDR3aa: CASSMGQGVDTQYF
j_gene: TRBJ2-3
d_gene: TRBD1
v_gene: TRBV19
abundance: NA

CDR3nt: TGTGCCACAGGGGCCGGGGAGCTGTTTTTT
CDR3aa: CATGAGELFF
j_gene: TRBJ2-2
d_gene: NA
v_gene: TRBV19
abundance: NA

CDR3nt: TGCGCCAGCAGCCCTCGGGGGGGAGGTAGCGGGAGGCCCCCCTACGAGCAGTACTTC
CDR3aa: CASSPRGGGSGRPPYEQYF
j_gene: TRBJ2-7
d_gene: TRBD2
v_gene: TRBV5-1
abundance: few

CDR3nt: TGTGCCAGCAGTTTATCGCCATACTCGGTCACTGAAGCTTTCTTT
CDR3aa: CASSLSPYSVTEAFF
j_gene: TRBJ1-1
d_gene: NA
v_gene: TRBV27
abundance: NA

CDR3nt: TGCGCCAGCAGCCAGCTTCAGGGAAGGGAAACTGAAGCTTTCTTT
CDR3aa: CASSQLQGRETEAFF
j_gene: TRBJ1-1
d_gene: NA
v_gene: TRBV4-1
abundance: NA

CDR3nt: TGTGCCAGCAGTACCAACCCACAATCGGGGACCCAGTACTTC
CDR3aa: CASSTNPQSGTQYF
j_gene: TRBJ2-5
d_gene: NA
v_gene: TRBV27
abundance: NA

CDR3nt: TGTGCCAGCTCACCAAACCAGGGACAAATGGGTGAGCAGTTCTTC
CDR3aa: CASSPNQGQMGEQFF
j_gene: TRBJ2-1
d_gene: NA
v_gene: TRBV18
abundance: NA

CDR3nt: TGTGCCAGCCGGGACAATATTCAGCCCCAGCATTTT
CDR3aa: CASRDNIQPQHF
j_gene: TRBJ1-5
d_gene: NA
v_gene: TRBV28
abundance: few

CDR3nt: TGTGCCATCAAATCAGCAGACAAAAAAGAAAAACTGTTTTTT
CDR3aa: CAIKSADKKEKLFF
j_gene: TRBJ1-4
d_gene: NA
v_gene: TRBV10-3
abundance: few

CDR3nt: TGTGCCAGCAGCTTGACAGGGGGCGAGACCTATGAGCAGTTCTTC
CDR3aa: CASSLTGGETYEQFF
j_gene: TRBJ2-1
d_gene: TRBD1
v_gene: TRBV7-2
abundance: NA

CDR3nt: TGTGCCAGCAGTGAATATAGCGGAACCTACAATGAGCAGTTCTTC
CDR3aa: CASSEYSGTYNEQFF
j_gene: TRBJ2-1
d_gene: NA
v_gene: TRBV2
abundance: NA

CDR3nt: TGTGCCAGCAGCACTACGGGGTTCACTGAAGCTTTCTTT
CDR3aa: CASSTTGFTEAFF
j_gene: TRBJ1-1
d_gene: NA
v_gene: TRBV5-5
abundance: NA

CDR3nt: TGTGCCTGGAGTGCCGAGGGCAATCAGCCCCAGCATTTT
CDR3aa: CAWSAEGNQPQHF
j_gene: TRBJ1-5
d_gene: NA
v_gene: TRBV30
abundance: NA

CDR3nt: TGTGCCAGCAGGGGGACAGGGGGCCGCGCCGAGCAGTACTTC
CDR3aa: CASRGTGGRAEQYF
j_gene: TRBJ2-7
d_gene: TRBD1
v_gene: TRBV28
abundance: NA

CDR3nt: TGCAGCGTTGCTTTGAACACTGAAGCTTTCTTT
CDR3aa: CSVALNTEAFF
j_gene: TRBJ1-1
d_gene: NA
v_gene: TRBV29-1
abundance: NA

CDR3nt: TGTGCCAGCAGCTCTACCGGGACGGGTCCCTTCGACGAGCAGTACTTC
CDR3aa: CASSSTGTGPFDEQYF
j_gene: TRBJ2-7
d_gene: NA
v_gene: TRBV7-2
abundance: NA

CDR3nt: TGTGCCAGCAGCTTAACCTTAGCGGGAAAGTACTTC
CDR3aa: CASSLTLAGKYF
j_gene: TRBJ2-5
d_gene: TRBD2
v_gene: TRBV7-9
abundance: NA

CDR3nt: TGTGCCAGCAGTATCGGACAGGGGCCCCAGCCCCAGCATTTT
CDR3aa: CASSIGQGPQPQHF
j_gene: TRBJ1-5
d_gene: TRBD1
v_gene: TRBV28
abundance: NA

CDR3nt: TGTGCCAGCAGCCTCACCGGGACTAGAGAGACCCAGTACTTC
CDR3aa: CASSLTGTRETQYF
j_gene: TRBJ2-5
d_gene: TRBD2
v_gene: TRBV7-2
abundance: NA

CDR3nt: TGTGCCATCAGTTTCAGCGGGATGAACACTGAAGCTTTCTTT
CDR3aa: CAISFSGMNTEAFF
j_gene: TRBJ1-1
d_gene: NA
v_gene: TRBV10-3
abundance: NA

CDR3nt: TGTGCCAGCAGTGTGGGGGCGAGCTCCTACGAGCAGTACTTC
CDR3aa: CASSVGASSYEQYF
j_gene: TRBJ2-7
d_gene: NA
v_gene: TRBV9
abundance: NA

CDR3nt: TGTGCCAGCAGTTCCCCTCCCGGGACAGGGGTCCATGAGCAGTTCTTC
CDR3aa: CASSSPPGTGVHEQFF
j_gene: TRBJ2-1
d_gene: TRBD1
v_gene: TRBV6-6
abundance: once

CDR3nt: TGTGCCAGCAGCTCGGCATTACTAGCGGGGAATGAGCAGTTCTTC
CDR3aa: CASSSALLAGNEQFF
j_gene: TRBJ2-1
d_gene: TRBD2
v_gene: TRBV11-2
abundance: NA

CDR3nt: TGTGCCAGCAGCGTGGGACTAGTTAACTACGAGCAGTACTTC
CDR3aa: CASSVGLVNYEQYF
j_gene: TRBJ2-7
d_gene: TRBD2
v_gene: TRBV7-2
abundance: NA

CDR3nt: TGTGCCAGCAGCGTAGCAGGGGGCGAGGCTGGCTACACCTTC
CDR3aa: CASSVAGGEAGYTF
j_gene: TRBJ1-2
d_gene: TRBD1
v_gene: TRBV9
abundance: NA